This entry lists 25 T cell receptor beta chains sequenced from one sample in a study of Ad26.COV2.S vaccination and SARS-CoV-2 variants. TCRdb keeps only in-frame clones here, not all; method: immunoSEQ multiplex PCR. The repertoire holds about 350,000 clones, with roughly 94% as singletons. Sequencing used peripheral blood, obtained after recovery from COVID-19. The origin of the receptors is a human donor who had recovered from COVID-19.

V usage is TRBV6-5 and J usage is TRBJ1-5, with D possibly TRBD1 on 6 matching bases. Trimming took off 5 bases at V and 4 bases at J, with 12 bases between the two ends. The CDR3 runs 14 residues. Germline values: CDR1 MNHEY, CDR2 SVGAGI. CDR3 protein: CASSISRGNQPQHF. The CDR3 nucleotides read TGTGCCAGCAGTATAAGTAGGGGGAATCAGCCCCAGCATTTT.

The V and J genes are TRBV4-3 and TRBJ2-5; D is tentatively TRBD1 or TRBD2 (5 bases each). V was cut by 1 base and J by 3 bases, with 9 bases left in between. Germline V CDR1 and CDR2: LGHNA, YSLEER. This CDR3 contains 14 residues. CDR3 amino acids: CASSQVRGEETQYF. CDR3 in DNA: TGCGCCAGCAGCCAAGTTCGAGGGGAAGAGACCCAGTACTTC.

The V and J genes are TRBV7-9 and TRBJ2-5; 16 bases match TRBD2. The V gene end was trimmed by 5 bases and the J gene end by 7 bases; junction bases not matched to a gene: 7. Germline loops: CDR1 SEHNR, CDR2 FQNEAQ (reference sequence). The CDR3 spans 16 residues. In DNA form, the CDR3 reads TGTGCCAGCAGCGGGTCCGGGACTAGCGGGGGGGGGACCCAGTACTTC. Translated: CASSGSGTSGGGTQYF. The entire variable domain, with the rest obtained from reference TRBV7-9 and TRBJ2-5, is as follows: DTGVSQNPRHKITKRGQNVTFRCDPISEHNRLYWYRQTLGQGPEFLTYFQNEAQLEKSRLLSDRFSAERPKGSFSTLEIQRTEQGDSAMYLCASSGSGTSGGGTQYFGPGTRLLVL.

The J gene is TRBJ2-5, the V gene TRBV6-2 or TRBV6-3; no reliable D call. Germline V lookup: CDR1 MNHEY, CDR2 SVGEGT. Trimming stripped 5 bases from V and 5 bases from J, with 15 bases between. The CDR3 consists of 14 residues. The CDR3 region is CASSRPRFGETQYF. CDR3 coding DNA: TGTGCCAGCAGTAGACCCCGTTTCGGGGAGACCCAGTACTTC.

The chain recombines TRBV5-4 with TRBJ2-1; D may correspond to TRBD1 or TRBD2 (5 bases each). The germline V and J ends were trimmed by 0 bases and 5 bases, with 9 bases remaining between them. Looked up from germline, CDR1 is SGHNT and CDR2 is YYREEE (reference sequence). The CDR3 is made up of 14 amino acids. Written as DNA, the CDR3 is TGTGCCAGCAGCTTGGCGGGGCTGAACAATGAGCAGTTCTTC. Translation: CASSLAGLNNEQFF.

The chain recombines TRBV6-1 with TRBJ1-1, with TRBD1 as a possible D gene (6 bases). This CDR3 spans 14 amino acids. Germline V gene data show CDR1 as MNHNS and CDR2 as SASEGT. The V and J ends lost 2 bases and 7 bases respectively, with 14 bases between them. The CDR3 reads CASSERGGRGEAFF. The CDR3 DNA follows: TGTGCCAGCAGTGAAAGAGGTGGCAGGGGTGAAGCTTTCTTT.

The V gene is TRBV6-1, the J gene TRBJ2-5, with TRBD1 identical over 7 bases. V lost 3 bases to trimming and J lost 1 base; unmatched junction nucleotides: 2. The length of the CDR3 is 14 residues. Germline CDR1 and CDR2: MNHNS and SASEGT. CDR3 amino acids: CASSDGTAQETQYF. CDR3 DNA: TGTGCCAGCAGTGACGGGACAGCCCAAGAGACCCAGTACTTC.

The chain couples TRBV12-5 to TRBJ2-7, with D perhaps matching TRBD2 (5 bases). The CDR3 covers 17 residues. V lost 0 bases, J lost 2 bases, and 17 bases lay in between. The V gene's germline CDR1 is LGHNT and CDR2 FRNRAP. CDR3 in amino acids: CASGLVLGARIPYEQYF. The CDR3 nucleotides read TGTGCTAGTGGTTTGGTACTAGGTGCCCGAATCCCCTACGAGCAGTACTTC.

V and J are TRBV7-2 and TRBJ1-2, with 9 bases that match TRBD1. The trim removed 5 bases at V and 3 bases at J, leaving 7 bases unmatched. Germline lookup yields CDR1 SGHTA and CDR2 FQGNSA. The CDR3 is made up of 15 amino acids. CDR3 in DNA: TGTGCCAGCAGCCTCCTACAGGGGGCCTACTATGGCTACACCTTC. Translated: CASSLLQGAYYGYTF. The full variable domain, its missing parts supplied by reference TRBV7-2 and TRBJ1-2, is GAGVSQSPSNKVTEKGKDVELRCDPISGHTALYWYRQSLGQGLEFLIYFQGNSAPDKSGLPSDRFSAERTGGSVSTLTIQRTQQEDSAVYLCASSLLQGAYYGYTFGSGTRLTVV.

The chain is built from TRBV5-4 and TRBJ1-6, with D perhaps matching TRBD1 (5 bases). CDR3 size: 16 residues. Germline CDR1 is SGHNT and CDR2 is YYREEE (reference sequence). Between the trimmed V and J ends, which lost 0 bases and 5 bases, there was a span of 12 bases. The CDR3 DNA reads as TGTGCCAGCAGCTTGGCGACAGAGCTTAATAATTCACCCCTCCACTTT. This translates into CASSLATELNNSPLHF.

CDR3 loop: CASSGPGTTSYEQYF. The CDR3 DNA sequence: TGTGCCAGCAGTGGCCCCGGGACTACTTCCTACGAGCAGTACTTC. The chain has TRBV2 and TRBJ2-7; 7 bases are a match to TRBD2. The germline CDR1 and CDR2 sequences are SNHLY and FYNNEI. The CDR3 extends over 15 amino acids. With 4 bases clipped from V and 1 base from J, the junction kept 7 bases outside the gene matches.

The chain links TRBV12-3 or TRBV12-4 to TRBJ1-1; no clear D. The CDR3 extends over 11 amino acids. Trimming stripped 3 bases from V and 5 bases from J, with 4 bases between. CDR3 sequence reads: CASSFLTEAFF. CDR3 DNA: TGTGCCAGCAGTTTTCTTACTGAAGCTTTCTTT.

The chain has TRBV12-3 or TRBV12-4 and TRBJ1-5, with no clear D. CDR3 length: 12 residues. V lost 2 bases, J lost 7 bases, and 6 bases lay in between. In nucleotides, the CDR3 is TGTGCCAGCAGTTTATCGGACCAGCCCCAGCATTTT. It encodes CASSLSDQPQHF.

The chain couples TRBV3-1 (or the pseudogene TRBV3-2) to TRBJ2-5; D is unclear. Germline CDR1 is LGHDT and CDR2 is YNNKEL (reference sequence). This CDR3 comprises 15 residues. Deletions cut 3 bases from V and 3 bases from J, with 14 bases between. This CDR3 is CASSQELTLKETQYF. CDR3 nucleotide sequence: TGTGCCAGCAGCCAGGAACTAACACTCAAAGAGACCCAGTACTTC.

This chain links TRBV9 with TRBJ1-2, with 9 bases fitting TRBD1. The germline gives CDR1 SGDLS, CDR2 YYNGEE. The CDR3 sequence is 13 residues long. Trimming cost V 3 bases and J 8 bases; bases outside gene matches: 5. The CDR3 nucleotides read TGTGCCAGCAGCGCCAGGACAGGGGCGGGCTACACCTTC. Protein sequence: CASSARTGAGYTF.

V gene TRBV27 combines with J gene TRBJ1-5; 7 nucleotides agree with TRBD1. V was clipped by 2 bases and J by 2 bases; unmatched bases: 9. Looked up from germline, CDR1 is MNHEY and CDR2 is SMNVEV (reference sequence). This CDR3 region has 17 residues. Here the CDR3 reads CASSLARQGRGNQPQHF. The CDR3 coding sequence is TGTGCCAGCAGTTTAGCCCGACAGGGTCGGGGCAATCAGCCCCAGCATTTT.

The gene calls are TRBV2 and TRBJ1-5; D not resolved. Germline V gene sequence: CDR1 SNHLY, CDR2 FYNNEI. The V end was cut by 3 bases, the J end by 7 bases, with 16 bases between. The length of the CDR3 is 15 residues. The CDR3 reads CASSEAEQLGQPQHF. The CDR3 DNA sequence: TGTGCCAGCAGTGAGGCGGAGCAGTTAGGGCAGCCCCAGCATTTT.

V gene TRBV13 combines with J gene TRBJ2-3; D unresolved. The germline CDR1 and CDR2 sequences are PRHDT and FYEKMQ (reference sequence). Trimming stripped 1 base from V and 2 bases from J, with 22 bases between. The CDR3 contains 19 residues. For the CDR3, the DNA is TGTGCCAGCAGCTTAGCCGTCCGGACCGCGGTACTGCTCACAGATACGCAGTATTTT. This encodes CASSLAVRTAVLLTDTQYF.

V and J are TRBV5-4 and TRBJ2-7, with 10 positions matching TRBD2. Per germline, CDR1 SGHNT and CDR2 YYREEE (reference sequence). Unmatched junction bases numbered 5, after V lost 4 bases and J lost 1 base. The CDR3 length is 15 residues. The CDR3 coding sequence is TGTGCCAGCAGCCGCCCGGGACTAGCGTCCTACGAGCAGTACTTC. Encoded protein: CASSRPGLASYEQYF.

The chain uses TRBV5-6 and TRBJ2-3; maybe TRBD2 (6 bases). V lost 5 bases and J 8 bases, leaving 30 bases between the germline ends. This CDR3 has 18 amino acids. Looked up from germline, CDR1 is SGHDT and CDR2 is YYEEEE. The CDR3 nucleotides read TGTGCCAGCAGTTGGCTCGGGGAAGCGGGCCATCCTGGAACTACGCAGTATTTT. This sequence encodes CASSWLGEAGHPGTTQYF.

For the CDR3, the DNA is TGTGCCAGCAGCCCGGGCCTGGCGGGAGAGCAGTACTTC. Translating gives CASSPGLAGEQYF. The chain joins TRBV3-1 (or the pseudogene TRBV3-2) to TRBJ2-7, with TRBD2 as a possible D gene (6 bases). This CDR3 contains 13 residues. The V end lost 4 bases, the J end lost 7 bases, and 14 bases lay between the germline ends. The V gene's germline CDR1 is LGHDT and CDR2 YNNKEL (reference sequence).

The V call is TRBV27, the J call TRBJ1-4; D unresolved. Trimming took off 1 base at V and 8 bases at J, with 14 bases between the two ends. The germline CDR1 and CDR2 sequences are MNHEY and SMNVEV (reference sequence). This CDR3 spans 15 amino acids. CDR3 sequence reads: CASSLFSGRGEKLFF. CDR3 bases: TGTGCCAGCAGTTTATTCTCCGGGAGAGGCGAAAAACTGTTTTTT.

The chain couples TRBV11-2 to TRBJ2-7; the D is unclear. Trimming pared 0 bases from V and 5 bases from J, leaving 17 bases between. From germline, CDR1 is SGHAT and CDR2 FQNNGV. This CDR3 has 16 residues. The CDR3 spells CASSLDQPEWPHEQYF. As DNA, the CDR3 is TGTGCCAGCAGCTTAGATCAGCCGGAGTGGCCCCACGAGCAGTACTTC. Full variable domain (missing parts from reference TRBV11-2 and TRBJ2-7): EAGVAQSPRYKIIEKRQSVAFWCNPISGHATLYWYQQILGQGPKLLIQFQNNGVVDDSQLPKDRFSAERLKGVDSTLKIQPAKLEDSAVYLCASSLDQPEWPHEQYFGPGTRLTVT.

This sequence joins TRBV3-1 (or the pseudogene TRBV3-2) and TRBJ2-7, with D perhaps assigned TRBD1 or TRBD2 (5 bases each). Trimming shortened V by 5 bases and J by 9 bases, and 23 bases separated the two germline ends. The CDR3 runs to 15 residues. Germline V gene lookup returns CDR1 LGHDT and CDR2 YNNKEL (reference sequence). The CDR3 loop reads CASSFREFSPSGQYF. The CDR3 DNA reads TGTGCCAGCAGCTTCAGGGAGTTTAGCCCCTCGGGGCAGTACTTC.

The chain links TRBV2 to TRBJ2-3, with TRBD2 as a possible D gene (7 bases). Trimming left V 8 bases short and J 3 bases short, with 18 bases between. This CDR3 contains 15 residues. CDR1 and CDR2 from the germline V gene are SNHLY and FYNNEI. Written as DNA, the CDR3 is TGTGCCAGCGGGAAAAGGGGGGGGAGGACAGATACGCAGTATTTT. Its protein product is CASGKRGGRTDTQYF.